The rows below give T cell receptor beta chains drawn from one sample of a study of cytomegalovirus exposure and HLA in healthy donors. The assay was immunoSEQ multiplex PCR, and TCRdb's table has in-frame clones only and misses some. The repertoire holds about 110,000 clones, 60% to 80% seen once, with 2% to 3% in the top ten. The specimen sequenced was PBMCs. These receptor sequences come from a man younger than 35 in good health and CMV-seronegative. Both conserved end residues are part of each CDR3.

j_call: TRBJ2-7
v_call: TRBV11-2
cdr3_aa: CASSLAGRGGVEQYF

j_call: TRBJ2-2
v_call: TRBV18
cdr3_aa: CASSAAGAGELFF

j_call: TRBJ1-2
v_call: TRBV5-1
cdr3_aa: CASSLGGNYGYTF

j_call: TRBJ1-6
v_call: TRBV19
cdr3_aa: CASSIGALPNSPLHF

j_call: TRBJ2-7
v_call: TRBV10-3
cdr3_aa: CAIKSTGGPYEQYF

j_call: TRBJ1-5
v_call: TRBV6-1
cdr3_aa: CASSSGDGNQPQHF

j_call: TRBJ2-7
v_call: TRBV7-8
cdr3_aa: CASSWTDRSYEQYF

j_call: TRBJ2-7
v_call: TRBV27
cdr3_aa: CASSGKRYEQYF

j_call: TRBJ1-1
v_call: TRBV2
cdr3_aa: CASSEADRGRWTEAFF

j_call: TRBJ2-3
v_call: TRBV4-1
cdr3_aa: CASSQDGTGGYTDTQYF

j_call: TRBJ2-5
v_call: TRBV4-1
cdr3_aa: CASSQILAGGRETQYF

j_call: TRBJ1-1
v_call: TRBV19
cdr3_aa: CASSILLGANTEAFF

j_call: TRBJ2-1
v_call: TRBV9
cdr3_aa: CASSVGLAVYNEQFF

j_call: TRBJ2-3
v_call: TRBV5-1
cdr3_aa: CASRSRDRDTDTQYF

j_call: TRBJ1-6
v_call: TRBV28
cdr3_aa: CASSKPPGDWSPLHF

j_call: TRBJ1-1
v_call: TRBV7-6
cdr3_aa: CASSLAAANGEAFF

j_call: TRBJ2-7
v_call: TRBV18
cdr3_aa: CASSRGSGGLYEQYF

j_call: TRBJ2-4
v_call: TRBV5-4
cdr3_aa: CASTLRGGRDIQYF

j_call: TRBJ2-1
v_call: TRBV5-6
cdr3_aa: CASSLVGQGSLNEQFF

j_call: TRBJ1-2
v_call: TRBV4-3
cdr3_aa: CASSQDSGFDYGYTF

j_call: TRBJ2-7
v_call: TRBV5-1
cdr3_aa: CASSLGGLAGVEEQYF

j_call: TRBJ2-7
v_call: TRBV7-6
cdr3_aa: CASSLTDRDRGTYEQYF

j_call: TRBJ2-5
v_call: TRBV5-4
cdr3_aa: CASRRLAGGQETQYF

j_call: TRBJ1-5
v_call: TRBV28
cdr3_aa: CASSSTGLGNQPQHF

j_call: TRBJ1-5
v_call: TRBV5-6
cdr3_aa: CASSSGTVSNQPQHF

j_call: TRBJ2-5
v_call: TRBV28
cdr3_aa: CASSFAMSPEETQYF

j_call: TRBJ2-7
v_call: TRBV5-4
cdr3_aa: CASSLPGPYEQYF

j_call: TRBJ2-7
v_call: TRBV28
cdr3_aa: CASSRPGSGEDEQYF

j_call: TRBJ2-7
v_call: TRBV7-9
cdr3_aa: CASSLVSSGSYEQYF

j_call: TRBJ1-3
v_call: TRBV2
cdr3_aa: CASGTGVGNTIYF

j_call: TRBJ1-2
v_call: TRBV6-6
cdr3_aa: CASSYSGGGYTF

j_call: TRBJ1-2
v_call: TRBV6-1
cdr3_aa: CASRIPGNYGYTF

j_call: TRBJ1-1
v_call: TRBV4-1
cdr3_aa: CASSREQQGASTEAFF

j_call: .
v_call: TRBV6-5
cdr3_aa: CASSYSHNYEQYF

j_call: TRBJ1-4
v_call: TRBV5-1
cdr3_aa: CASSLESPSTNEKLFF